This TCR beta chain stems from a study of blood T cell repertoires in COVID-19. Study as a whole: Acute-phase and convalescent COVID-19 samples originated in the United States, Italy and Spain. Sample material is recorded as cDNA or gDNA derived from T cells, B-cell-depleted T cells, or PBMCs.

Germline-derived CDR1 and CDR2 are SGHTA and FQGNSA. Germline trimming cut 4 bases from V and 8 bases from J; bases unmatched to any gene: 8. CDR3 length equals 15 residues. Per the study methods: The assay estimated nucleated cells by amplifying reference gene primers. Only in-frame clones appear in the TCRdb table, and some are missing; sequencing was by immunoSEQ multiplex PCR. Clone size and V and J calls were adopted from that table, with D and trimming inferred from the DNA. Here the sample spans 50,000 to 60,000 clones, about 88% being singletons. This TCR was sampled from a man aged 60-69 years with acute or convalescent COVID-19. This rearrangement joins TRBV7-2 to TRBJ2-1; 10 bases map to TRBD2. The material sequenced was peripheral blood. CDR3 in amino acids: CASSSGLASRDEQFF. CDR3 nucleotide sequence: TGTGCCAGCAGCTCGGGACTAGCGTCGAGGGATGAGCAGTTCTTC.